The clone carrying this TCR beta chain was observed a handful of times. Its specificity is not known. From germline, CDR1 is MNHNS and CDR2 SASEGT. Trimming removed 6 bases from V and 7 bases from J; junction bases left unmatched: 4. The CDR3 is 14 residues long. The data were obtained in a study of CD8 T cells in ankylosing spondylitis. General study points: Disease-linked clones were found to be CD8+ and relatively rare in peripheral blood. Earlier literature documents some of the motif variants in reactive arthritis synovial fluid and blood.

In TCRdb, the 5' RACE reads were re-called with MiXCR into one record per CDR3 protein. This sample has under 300,000 distinct CDR3 sequences, with 15% to 20% found just once. The sample was blood, either unsorted or a sorted T cell fraction (not recorded which). The chain uses TRBV6-1 and TRBJ2-3; 13 bases line up with TRBD2. The receptor's source is a male donor with ankylosing spondylitis or in good health (not recorded which). The CDR3 DNA is TGTGCCAGCAGCCTGGGACTAGCGGGGAATACGCAGTATTTT. Translated: CASSLGLAGNTQYF.